This TCR beta chain originates from a study of blood T cell repertoires in COVID-19. As for the study in general: The origin of the acute and convalescent COVID-19 samples was the United States, Italy and Spain. T cells, B-cell-depleted T cells, or PBMCs provided the cDNA or gDNA that served as material.

Per the authors' pipeline: Scientists estimated how many nucleated cells there were by amplifying reference gene primers. Measured with immunoSEQ multiplex PCR; TCRdb has only the in-frame clones, and not every one. V and J calls plus clone size are reproduced from that table; the DNA served to infer D and trimming. Altogether a few hundred thousand clones are present, 75% to 85% being singletons, with the ten largest covering around 9.2%. Participants were aged roughly 18 to 90 years, lived in 20 to 25 US areas, and enrolled virtually. Sample: PBMCs or T cells enriched from blood (not recorded which). This clonotype was obtained from a man aged 35 to 55 who had recovered from COVID-19.

The CDR3 is CASSRGGRVNEKLFF. CDR3 bases: TGTGCCAGCAGCCGCGGAGGTAGAGTTAATGAAAAACTGTTTTTT. The V call is TRBV5-6, the J call TRBJ1-4, with no clear D. CDR3 size: 15 residues. V was shortened by 4 bases and J by 4 bases, with 14 bases between the two germline ends. Germline CDR1 is SGHDT and CDR2 is YYEEEE.